Below, 5 T cell receptor beta chains from the same sample are listed, as sequenced in a study of human T cells and chemical hapten exposure. From the RACE reads, TCRdb called clonotypes with MiXCR, one entry per CDR3 protein. The sample contains approximately 74,000 distinct CDR3 sequences, about 32% of which appear only once. As for time point: patch test 1, 2 weeks after DPC sensitization. Treatment given: therapeutic diphenylcyclopropenone sensitization with weekly scalp DPC. The specimen was whole blood, collected in connection with sensitization to the hapten diphenylcyclopropenone (DPC). These receptors all come from a man aged 35-49 years with alopecia areata. Some clones in this sample may be carry-over from other donors' samples.

The V call is TRBV5-1, the J call TRBJ2-7; 10 nucleotides align to TRBD1. V was pared by 0 bases and J by 3 bases, with 3 bases of the junction left unmatched. The CDR3 extends over 15 amino acids. The germline CDR1 and CDR2 sequences are SGHRS and YFSETQ. The CDR3 loop reads CASSLAGTGVYEQYF. As DNA, the CDR3 is TGCGCCAGCAGCTTGGCCGGGACAGGGGTCTACGAGCAGTACTTC.

The chain combines TRBV6-6 with TRBJ2-5, with D maybe TRBD2 (6 bases). Germline V CDR1 and CDR2: MNHNY, SVGAGI (reference sequence). The CDR3 runs to 14 residues. Trimming shortened V by 2 bases and J by 0 bases, and 7 bases separated the two germline ends. In DNA, the CDR3 is TGTGCCAGCAGTTACGGGGGGAACCAAGAGACCCAGTACTTC. Its translation: CASSYGGNQETQYF.

This rearrangement joins TRBV20-1 to TRBJ2-3; D is uncertain. This CDR3 comprises 11 residues. Germline V lookup: CDR1 DFQATT, CDR2 SNEGSKA (reference sequence). V gave up 5 bases and J gave up 4 bases, with 7 bases separating them. As DNA, the CDR3 is TGCAGTGCTCCACTTCCAGATACGCAGTATTTT. Translating gives CSAPLPDTQYF.

The rearrangement links TRBV7-9 to TRBJ2-5; 7 positions match TRBD1. V was pared by 0 bases and J by 3 bases, with 4 bases of the junction left unmatched. CDR3 length: 15 amino acids. Germline V CDR1 and CDR2: SEHNR, FQNEAQ (reference sequence). The CDR3 region has the DNA TGTGCCAGCAGCTTAGCGGTGACAGGGAAAGAGACCCAGTACTTC. This codes for CASSLAVTGKETQYF.

The chain recombines TRBV24-1 with TRBJ1-5; tentatively, D is TRBD1 (6 bases). Trimming took 7 bases from V and 4 from J, leaving 13 bases between them. Per germline, CDR1 KGHDR and CDR2 SFDVKD. The CDR3 spans 14 residues. Here the CDR3 DNA reads TGTGCCACCAGCCAGGACAGAGCGAATCAGCCCCAGCATTTT. This gives the protein CATSQDRANQPQHF.